This TCR beta chain emerged from a study of T cells in localized non-small cell lung cancer. Measured with immunoSEQ multiplex PCR; TCRdb has only the in-frame clones, and not every one. The sample consists of more than 100,000 clones, around 89% of them appearing once. Note on this clone: Its antigen remains unidentified.

General study results and limits: A median approximately 53 of the top 100 tumor clones appeared in adjacent lung. With higher T cell density in blood came longer overall survival. Because sequencing included only one region (of the tumor), heterogeneity remains possible. Clonality of T cells reached its maximum in uninvolved adjacent lung, surpassing tumor.

CDR3 length: 21 amino acids. The V call is TRBV21-1, the J call TRBJ2-1; the D call in the table, TRBD2, was not verified against the DNA. TRBV21-1 is marked as a pseudogene. Sample: peripheral blood, taken before any cancer treatment. The receptor's source is a female donor aged 60 or older with stage I lung adenocarcinoma. CDR3 DNA: TGTGCCAGCAGCAAAGGATGTCTAGCGGGAGTGTTATTATCAGCCTACAATGAGCAGTTCTTC. Translation: CASSKGCLAGVLLSAYNEQFF.